Listed below are T cell receptor beta chains from one sample, sequenced in a study of T cells after yellow fever vaccination. TCRdb reanalysed the 5' RACE reads using MiXCR and keeps one entry per CDR3 protein. The sample has roughly 120,000 distinct CDR3 sequences; roughly 8.4% are singletons. The source material was CD8+ T cells sorted from PBMCs, sampled 45 days after the yellow fever booster vaccination. Receptor source: a man in his thirties or forties who received the YFV17D yellow fever vaccine. The CDR3 runs from the conserved cysteine through the conserved F or W. Each record gives: CDR3 DNA, CDR3 protein, J gene, clone size, V gene, D gene. D genes are given only for firm matches. Clone size is given for some rows only: seen once, a few or many times, or a class if the clone is expanded.

CDR3nt: TGTGCCAGCAGCCGCCAGGGTAGAGTCGAGCAGTACTTC; CDR3aa: CASSRQGRVEQYF; j_gene: TRBJ2-7; abundance: many; v_gene: TRBV7-9; d_gene: -
CDR3nt: TGCAGTGCGTTTGCGTCTAGCGGGACAGCGAATGAGCAGTTCTTC; CDR3aa: CSAFASSGTANEQFF; j_gene: TRBJ2-1; abundance: many; v_gene: TRBV20-1; d_gene: TRBD2
CDR3nt: TGTGCCTGGAGTGGACTCGACAGGGGCTACGAGCAGTACTTC; CDR3aa: CAWSGLDRGYEQYF; j_gene: TRBJ2-7; abundance: -; v_gene: TRBV30; d_gene: TRBD1
CDR3nt: TGTGCCAGCAGCCAAGGACGGGAGCTAGATACGCAGTATTTT; CDR3aa: CASSQGRELDTQYF; j_gene: TRBJ2-3; abundance: few; v_gene: TRBV3-1; d_gene: -
CDR3nt: TGTGCCAGCAGCTTAGCCCGACTGGAGCGGCCCACCTACGAGCAGTACTTC; CDR3aa: CASSLARLERPTYEQYF; j_gene: TRBJ2-7; abundance: few; v_gene: TRBV7-2; d_gene: -
CDR3nt: TGTGCCATCCCAGGGCTTCTTAGCTCTGGGGCCAACGTCCTGACTTTC; CDR3aa: CAIPGLLSSGANVLTF; j_gene: TRBJ2-6; abundance: -; v_gene: TRBV30; d_gene: -
CDR3nt: TGTGCCAGCAGCTCAATAGGTCCCCTCTACGAGCAGTACTTC; CDR3aa: CASSSIGPLYEQYF; j_gene: TRBJ2-7; abundance: many; v_gene: TRBV7-2; d_gene: -
CDR3nt: TGTGCCAGCAGCTTAGAACTAGCGGGAGTGAATGAGCAGTTCTTC; CDR3aa: CASSLELAGVNEQFF; j_gene: TRBJ2-1; abundance: many; v_gene: TRBV7-8; d_gene: TRBD2
CDR3nt: TGCGCCAGCAAGAGGGGACAAGCCACAGATACGCAGTATTTT; CDR3aa: CASKRGQATDTQYF; j_gene: TRBJ2-3; abundance: many; v_gene: TRBV5-1; d_gene: -
CDR3nt: TGTGCCAGCAGCCACCAAGCGGAAGGGTACAATGAGCAGTTCTTC; CDR3aa: CASSHQAEGYNEQFF; j_gene: TRBJ2-1; abundance: -; v_gene: TRBV3-1; d_gene: -
CDR3nt: TGTGCCAGCAGACGGTCCCTGGGCCTTAATCAGCCCCAGCATTTT; CDR3aa: CASRRSLGLNQPQHF; j_gene: TRBJ1-5; abundance: few; v_gene: TRBV27; d_gene: -
CDR3nt: TGTGCCTGGAGTGTACAGGGTTTAGGTCAGCCCCAGCATTTT; CDR3aa: CAWSVQGLGQPQHF; j_gene: TRBJ1-5; abundance: many; v_gene: TRBV30; d_gene: -
CDR3nt: TGTGCCAGCAGCTTTAAGAATAGCAATCAGCCCCAGCATTTT; CDR3aa: CASSFKNSNQPQHF; j_gene: TRBJ1-5; abundance: many; v_gene: TRBV7-9; d_gene: -
CDR3nt: TGCGCCAGCAGTGAGTCGAGGACAGGGGTCAAGAATGAGCAGTTCTTC; CDR3aa: CASSESRTGVKNEQFF; j_gene: TRBJ2-1; abundance: many; v_gene: TRBV10-1; d_gene: TRBD1
CDR3nt: TGCGCCAGCAGCCAAGTCGGGGCGGGGGAGCAGTTCTTC; CDR3aa: CASSQVGAGEQFF; j_gene: TRBJ2-1; abundance: many; v_gene: TRBV4-3; d_gene: -
CDR3nt: TGTGCCAGCAGCTTGGTGGCAATTAGGACTAGCGCGGGGGGGAACCTCTACAATGAGCAGTTCTTC; CDR3aa: CASSLVAIRTSAGGNLYNEQFF; j_gene: TRBJ2-1; abundance: -; v_gene: TRBV5-4; d_gene: TRBD2
CDR3nt: TGTGCCAGCAGTTACGGAGCGGGAGGGTTCAATGAGCAGTTCTTC; CDR3aa: CASSYGAGGFNEQFF; j_gene: TRBJ2-1; abundance: many; v_gene: TRBV6-5; d_gene: TRBD2
CDR3nt: TGTGCCAGCAGTTTTTTGGGGCAGTGGAATGAGCAGTTCTTC; CDR3aa: CASSFLGQWNEQFF; j_gene: TRBJ2-1; abundance: few; v_gene: TRBV27; d_gene: -
CDR3nt: TGTGCCAGCAGCGCGCACAGCGGCACAGATACGCAGTATTTT; CDR3aa: CASSAHSGTDTQYF; j_gene: TRBJ2-3; abundance: many; v_gene: TRBV28; d_gene: -
CDR3nt: TGCAATGCTAGAGATTGGACAGTAGAAAAACTGTTTTTT; CDR3aa: CNARDWTVEKLFF; j_gene: TRBJ1-4; abundance: once; v_gene: TRBV20-1; d_gene: -
CDR3nt: TGTGCCAGCAGCCCCGGGACAGTCTACGAGCAGTACTTC; CDR3aa: CASSPGTVYEQYF; j_gene: TRBJ2-7; abundance: many; v_gene: TRBV7-6; d_gene: TRBD1
CDR3nt: TGTGCCAGCAGCACACCGGGACTAGCGGGATTCACCGGGGAGCTGTTTTTT; CDR3aa: CASSTPGLAGFTGELFF; j_gene: TRBJ2-2; abundance: few; v_gene: TRBV5-4; d_gene: TRBD2
CDR3nt: TGCAGTGCGTTACAAGTGGAGCAGTTCTTC; CDR3aa: CSALQVEQFF; j_gene: TRBJ2-1; abundance: many; v_gene: TRBV20-1; d_gene: -
CDR3nt: TGTGCCAGCAGTTATGGACGAGGGTCTCAAAACTACGAGCAGTACTTC; CDR3aa: CASSYGRGSQNYEQYF; j_gene: TRBJ2-7; abundance: -; v_gene: TRBV27; d_gene: -
CDR3nt: TGCGCCAGCAGCGCCTCCGATGCGAATTCACCCCTCCACTTT; CDR3aa: CASSASDANSPLHF; j_gene: TRBJ1-6; abundance: many; v_gene: TRBV5-1; d_gene: -
CDR3nt: TGTGCCAGCAACGGAGAGGCCTACGAGCAGTACTTC; CDR3aa: CASNGEAYEQYF; j_gene: TRBJ2-7; abundance: many; v_gene: TRBV2; d_gene: -
CDR3nt: TGTGCCACCAGTGACCCCGTCGGACAGGGGACAGATACGCAGTATTTT; CDR3aa: CATSDPVGQGTDTQYF; j_gene: TRBJ2-3; abundance: many; v_gene: TRBV24-1; d_gene: TRBD1
CDR3nt: TGTGCCACCAGCAGAGCGGGGGAGTCCACCGGGGAGCTGTTTTTT; CDR3aa: CATSRAGESTGELFF; j_gene: TRBJ2-2; abundance: many; v_gene: TRBV15; d_gene: -
CDR3nt: TGTGCCAGCAGTTTGTGGAGGAGCTTAGACGAGCAGTACTTC; CDR3aa: CASSLWRSLDEQYF; j_gene: TRBJ2-7; abundance: -; v_gene: TRBV6-2/TRBV6-3; d_gene: -
CDR3nt: TGCAGCGTCGACTACAACACTGAAGCTTTCTTT; CDR3aa: CSVDYNTEAFF; j_gene: TRBJ1-1; abundance: many; v_gene: TRBV29-1; d_gene: -
CDR3nt: TGCAGCGTATGGGAGGGGACCCTCTATGGCTACACCTTC; CDR3aa: CSVWEGTLYGYTF; j_gene: TRBJ1-2; abundance: many; v_gene: TRBV29-1; d_gene: -
CDR3nt: TGTGCCAGTCAGGGACTAGCGGGAGGGGATACGCAGTATTTT; CDR3aa: CASQGLAGGDTQYF; j_gene: TRBJ2-3; abundance: -; v_gene: TRBV27; d_gene: TRBD2
CDR3nt: TGTGCCAGCAGCTCCACTGACACGGCGGGACAGCCCCAGCATTTT; CDR3aa: CASSSTDTAGQPQHF; j_gene: TRBJ1-5; abundance: few; v_gene: TRBV12-3/TRBV12-4; d_gene: -
CDR3nt: TGTGCCAGCAGTTTAGGAGGGGGTGGCGAGCAGTACTTC; CDR3aa: CASSLGGGGEQYF; j_gene: TRBJ2-7; abundance: many; v_gene: TRBV12-3/TRBV12-4; d_gene: -